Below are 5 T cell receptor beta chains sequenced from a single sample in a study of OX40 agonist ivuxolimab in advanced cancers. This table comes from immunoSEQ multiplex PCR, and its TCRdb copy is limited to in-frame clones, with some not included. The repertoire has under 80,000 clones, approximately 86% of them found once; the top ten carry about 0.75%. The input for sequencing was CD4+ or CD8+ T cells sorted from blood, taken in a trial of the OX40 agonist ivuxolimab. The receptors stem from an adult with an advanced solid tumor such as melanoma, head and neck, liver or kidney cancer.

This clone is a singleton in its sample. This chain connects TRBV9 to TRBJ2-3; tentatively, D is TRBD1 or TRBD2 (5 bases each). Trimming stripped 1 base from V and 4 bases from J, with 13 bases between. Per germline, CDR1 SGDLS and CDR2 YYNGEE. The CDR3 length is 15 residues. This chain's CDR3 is CASSVRVGTSDTQYF. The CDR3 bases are TGTGCCAGCAGCGTAAGAGTCGGGACCTCAGATACGCAGTATTTT.

For the CDR3, the DNA is TGTGCCAGCGTAAATGAGGGGGGTATGAACACTGAAGCTTTCTTT. Protein: CASVNEGGMNTEAFF. The V gene is TRBV6-1, the J gene TRBJ1-1, with a tentative D call TRBD1 (6 bases). CDR1 and CDR2 (germline): MNHNS, SASEGT. The CDR3 runs to 15 residues. Trimming pared 8 bases from V and 0 bases from J, leaving 16 bases between.

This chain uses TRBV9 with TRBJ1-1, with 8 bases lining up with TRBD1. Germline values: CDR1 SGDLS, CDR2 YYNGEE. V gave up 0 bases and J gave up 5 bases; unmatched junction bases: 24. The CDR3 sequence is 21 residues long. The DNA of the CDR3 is TGTGCCAGCAGCGTAGACCCCCTGTCCACCACAAACGGACAGGGAGGTACTGAAGCTTTCTTT. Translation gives CASSVDPLSTTNGQGGTEAFF.

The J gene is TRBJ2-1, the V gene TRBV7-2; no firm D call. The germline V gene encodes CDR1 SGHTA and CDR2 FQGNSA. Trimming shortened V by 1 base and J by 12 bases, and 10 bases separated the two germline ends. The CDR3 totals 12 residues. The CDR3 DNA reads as TGTGCCAGCAGCTTAGAGGTAGGTTGGCAGTTCTTC. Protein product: CASSLEVGWQFF.

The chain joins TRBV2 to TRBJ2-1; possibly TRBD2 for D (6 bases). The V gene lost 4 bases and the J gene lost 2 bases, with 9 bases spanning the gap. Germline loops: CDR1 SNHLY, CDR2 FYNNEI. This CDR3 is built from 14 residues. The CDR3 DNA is TGTGCCAGCAGTGTTAGCGGCGCCTACAATGAGCAGTTCTTC. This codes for CASSVSGAYNEQFF.